This TCR beta chain derives from a study of CD8+CD57+ T cells in acquired aplastic anemia (dated by TCRdb to about 2018). About the full investigation: On average, sorted CD4+ and CD8+ cells yielded around 3.5 ug of extracted DNA, with a range of about 0.17 to 27.4 ug. A CD8+CD57+ expansion meant a frequency higher than the mean frequency seen in healthy subjects. Summary of the overall study and its limitations: Roughly 30 CD8+ CDR3 sequences were shared between patients and controls but appeared highly expressed in patients and within their immunodominant clones. Patients and healthy controls showed no significant difference in CD8+ Simpson's diversity (P=0.060).

Profiling of TCR beta VDJ combinations and CDR3 sequences used genomic DNA as the template. An Illumina HiSeq 2000 was used for TCR repertoire sequencing. In the original analysis: Repertoires were assessed using TRBV/TRBJ rearrangement plots, CDR3 size and DJ length profiles, and Simpson's diversity index. Whichever DNA sequence was most abundant in the deep sequencing data was defined as the immunodominant clone. CDR3 amino acid sequences were checked for sharing between subjects and were compared against published repertoires and the VDJdb database. The public reads were reprocessed in TCRdb via fastp at Q25 and MiXCR, keeping in-frame beta chains. Rows with one shared CDR3 protein collapse into an entry with the most common genes and DNA. Here the V and J calls rest on TCRdb's processing, not on the authors' analysis. A total of fewer than 200,000 distinct CDR3 sequences appear in this sample, roughly 50% of them only once. The ten largest clones add up to 13% of the sample.

The CDR3 holds 15 amino acids from the cysteine to the phenylalanine. Just CDR3 DNA is preserved here, 45 bases in frame from base 1. V is reduced by 3 bases and J by 5 bases, leaving a spacing of 20 bases between them. The germline V gene (reference sequence) provides CDR1 DFQATT and CDR2 SNEGSKA. A note on this clonotype: The antigen it binds to is not known. Qualities for individual bases were not recorded, and no much larger clone is one base off.

Patients chosen for sequencing had shown expansion of CD8+CD57+ cells by flow cytometry. Severe acquired aplastic anemia was diagnosed in all patients according to International Study of Aplastic Anemia and Agranulocytosis and Camitta criteria. At the time blood was sampled, none of the patients had received any therapy. In this study, sorted CD4+ and CD8+ T cells from the blood of healthy subjects and of severe aplastic anemia patients had their TCR repertoires deep-sequenced. In the USA, patient enrollment took place under clinicaltrials.gov protocols 00001620, 01623167, 00001397, 00071045, 00081523 and 00961064. Ficoll-Paque density gradient centrifugation was used to isolate peripheral blood mononuclear cells. Before DNA extraction, CD4+ and CD8+ T cells were sorted with FACS or magnetic beads.

The rearranged segments are TRBV20-1 and TRBJ2-7, and the D gene may be TRBD2, 5 bases matching. Input material: sorted CD4+, CD8+, or CD8+CD57+ T cells (not recorded which) from PBMCs. The sequence was collected from a human donor with aplastic anemia. The sequence in DNA is TGCAGTGCTAGTGGCCTAAAGGGAGCCACCGACGAGCAGTACTTC. It translates to CSASGLKGATDEQYF.